The 20 T cell receptor beta chains below were found in one sample sequenced in a study of CD8 T cells in Susac syndrome. After extraction with the RNeasy kit, 0.5 to 1 ug of the RNA was reverse transcribed using random hexamers. One entry per CDR3 protein, called by TCRdb with MiXCR from the immunoSEQ multiplex PCR reads. Of approximately 77,000 distinct CDR3 sequences in the sample, under 95% were seen once. Sequenced: CD4+ T cells from PBMCs. Receptors originate from a human donor with Susac syndrome.

This clonotype was seen once. V usage is TRBV21-1 and J usage is TRBJ1-1. TRBV21-1 is tagged as a pseudogene. The CDR3 has 16 residues. The CDR3 sequence is CASSGLIATQCTEAFF. The CDR3 DNA reads as TGTGCCAGCAGTGGCTTGATAGCTACACAATGCACTGAAGCTTTCTTT.

The chain is built from TRBV12-3 or TRBV12-4 and TRBJ2-1; 11 bases match TRBD2. After removal of 6 bases from V and 12 bases from J, the junction contained 4 bases not matched to a gene. CDR3 size: 12 residues. The CDR3 region is CASSDGLAGQFF. The CDR3 nucleotides read TGTGCCAGCAGCGACGGACTAGCGGGGCAGTTCTTC.

V and J are TRBV3-1 and TRBJ2-5; D uncertain. The CDR3 covers 12 residues. V lost 2 bases and J 2 bases, leaving 3 bases between the germline ends. Per germline, CDR1 LGHDT and CDR2 YNNKEL (reference sequence). CDR3 sequence (DNA): TGTGCCAGCAGCCAACCGCAAGAGACCCAGTACTTC. Its protein is CASSQPQETQYF.

The rearrangement joins TRBV27 to TRBJ1-1; weak D call: TRBD1 (5 bases). From germline, CDR1 is MNHEY and CDR2 SMNVEV (reference sequence). Trimming cost V 4 bases and J 3 bases, with 15 bases left between them. The CDR3 sequence is 15 residues long. The CDR3 is CASSSPTAWDTEAFF. In DNA form, the CDR3 reads TGTGCCAGCAGTTCCCCGACAGCCTGGGACACTGAAGCTTTCTTT.

The genes are TRBV14 and TRBJ2-1; TRBD2 matches at 10 bases. Looked up from germline, CDR1 is SGHDN and CDR2 is FVKESK. The CDR3 covers 17 residues. The V and J ends lost 0 bases and 4 bases, in that order; junction bases with no gene match: 6. The CDR3 region has the DNA TGTGCCAGCAGCCAAGATTTACTAGCGGGGCCATACAATGAGCAGTTCTTC. Translating gives CASSQDLLAGPYNEQFF.

The gene calls are TRBV7-9 and TRBJ2-5; tentatively, D is TRBD2 (6 bases). CDR1 is SEHNR and CDR2 is FQNEAQ in the germline V gene (reference sequence). V shed 5 bases and J shed 7 bases, with 20 bases lying between them. CDR3 length: 15 residues. CDR3 coding DNA: TGTGCCAGCAGCCCCTACGGGAGTACTTTAGCGACCCAGTACTTC. Protein: CASSPYGSTLATQYF.

The chain links TRBV5-4 to TRBJ1-5, with D hard to call. CDR3 size: 15 residues. CDR1 and CDR2 from the germline V gene are SGHNT and YYREEE (reference sequence). The germline V and J ends were trimmed by 0 bases and 8 bases, with 15 bases remaining between them. The CDR3 DNA follows: TGTGCCAGCAGCTTGGCCCCCGGTCCCAGTGAGCCCCAGCATTTT. It yields the protein CASSLAPGPSEPQHF.

The gene calls are TRBV14 and TRBJ2-1, with no clear D. The CDR3 runs to 13 residues. Germline values: CDR1 SGHDN, CDR2 FVKESK. V was pared by 3 bases and J by 10 bases, with 13 bases between. The CDR3 here is CASSQRSPKEQFF. DNA of the CDR3: TGTGCCAGCAGCCAGAGATCCCCTAAAGAGCAGTTCTTC.

The rearrangement links TRBV10-3 to TRBJ2-1; 8 bases are shared with TRBD2. V gave up 2 bases and J gave up 9 bases; unmatched junction bases: 3. The germline CDR1 and CDR2 sequences are ENHRY and SYGVKD. The CDR3 runs 13 residues. CDR3 sequence (DNA): TGTGCCATCAGTGAGAGCGGGAGATCTGAGCAGTTCTTC. Translating it yields CAISESGRSEQFF.

The V and J genes are TRBV4-3 and TRBJ2-1; D may be TRBD2 (6 bases). Germline-derived CDR1 and CDR2 are LGHNA and YSLEER. V was clipped by 0 bases and J by 4 bases, with 16 bases between them. The CDR3 sequence is 17 residues long. The CDR3, as DNA: TGCGCCAGCAGCCAAGATGGGGTGGGTCTAGCGTACAATGAGCAGTTCTTC. This codes for CASSQDGVGLAYNEQFF.

The genes are TRBV28 and TRBJ2-6; D is unresolved. Trimming left V 5 bases short and J 3 bases short, with 5 bases between. The germline CDR1 and CDR2 sequences are MDHEN and SYDVKM. This CDR3 region has 13 residues. CDR3 bases: TGTGCCAGCAGTCGTGGTGGGGCCAACGTCCTGACTTTC. Its translation is CASSRGGANVLTF.

This chain uses TRBV2 with TRBJ1-1; 8 bases line up with TRBD1. The V segment lost 1 base and the J segment 3 bases; nucleotides outside the gene matches: 4. The CDR3 spans 15 residues. In germline, CDR1 is SNHLY, CDR2 FYNNEI. The CDR3 region has the DNA TGTGCCAGCAGTGAAGGACAGGGGAGGGACACTGAAGCTTTCTTT. Translating gives CASSEGQGRDTEAFF.

This chain connects TRBV2 to TRBJ2-3; 8 bases agree with TRBD1. This CDR3 has 14 amino acids. The germline CDR1 and CDR2 sequences are SNHLY and FYNNEI. After removal of 6 bases from V and 2 bases from J, the junction contained 4 bases not matched to a gene. Written as DNA, the CDR3 is TGTGCCAGCAGGGGGGACAGGAACACAGATACGCAGTATTTT. It specifies CASRGDRNTDTQYF.

V usage is TRBV6-1 and J usage is TRBJ2-1; D ambiguous. CDR1 is MNHNS, CDR2 SASEGT, per germline. Trimming removed 5 bases at V and 5 bases at J, with 7 bases between. The CDR3 is 12 amino acids. DNA of the CDR3: TGTGCCAGCAGTCGATGGAACAATGAGCAGTTCTTC. This codes for CASSRWNNEQFF.

This sequence joins TRBV6-5 and TRBJ2-3, with TRBD2 matching 8 bases. The CDR3 has 13 residues. V lost 4 bases to trimming and J lost 8 bases; unmatched junction nucleotides: 5. The germline V gene has CDR1 MNHEY and CDR2 SVGAGI. CDR3 coding DNA: TGTGCCAGCAGTTCCCAGGCGGGGGGTACGCAGTATTTT. Translation gives CASSSQAGGTQYF.

This chain joins TRBV5-1 and TRBJ2-1; 11 bases match TRBD2. Germline V gene data show CDR1 as SGHRS and CDR2 as YFSETQ. The CDR3 extends over 18 amino acids. V shed 1 base and J 5 bases; nucleotides not matched to a gene: 11. CDR3 residues: CASSLKLAGAGGDNEQFF. As DNA, the CDR3 is TGCGCCAGCAGCTTGAAACTAGCGGGAGCTGGGGGCGACAATGAGCAGTTCTTC. Together with reference TRBV5-1 and TRBJ2-1, the CDR3 gives the full variable domain: KAGVTQTPRYLIKTRGQQVTLSCSPISGHRSVSWYQQTPGQGLQFLFEYFSETQRNKGNFPGRFSGRQFSNSRSEMNVSTLELGDSALYLCASSLKLAGAGGDNEQFFGPGTRLTVL.

The chain uses TRBV6-2 or TRBV6-3 and TRBJ2-1, with TRBD1 matching 9 bases. CDR3 length: 18 amino acids. V trimming: 5 bases; J trimming: 9 bases; junction bases outside the gene matches: 20. Germline CDR1 is MNHEY and CDR2 is SVGEGT. In nucleotides, the CDR3 is TGTGCCAGCAGTCAGAGACAGGGGGAGTGGAAACGGGAAGGTGAGCAGTTCTTC. Translated, it gives CASSQRQGEWKREGEQFF.

In DNA, the CDR3 is TGTGCCAGCAGTTCCGGGACTTTCCAAGAGACCCAGTACTTC. Its translation: CASSSGTFQETQYF. This chain joins TRBV28 and TRBJ2-5; D is perhaps TRBD2 (6 bases). Germline CDR1 and CDR2: MDHEN and SYDVKM. The germline V and J ends were trimmed by 4 bases and 1 base, with 10 bases remaining between them. The CDR3 length is 14 residues. The whole variable domain, remainder taken from reference TRBV28 and TRBJ2-5, is DVKVTQSSRYLVKRTGEKVFLECVQDMDHENMFWYRQDPGLGLRLIYFSYDVKMKEKGDIPEGYSVSREKKERFSLILESASTNQTSMYLCASSSGTFQETQYFGPGTRLLVL.

This sequence joins TRBV20-1 and TRBJ1-5; D possibly corresponds to TRBD1 (6 bases). Germline V gene lookup returns CDR1 DFQATT and CDR2 SNEGSKA (reference sequence). This CDR3 comprises 13 residues. V was shortened by 6 bases and J by 4 bases, with 13 bases between the two germline ends. In nucleotides, the CDR3 is TGCAGTGCCAGGACAGACTTAAATCAGCCCCAGCATTTT. It specifies CSARTDLNQPQHF.

The genes are TRBV6-2 or TRBV6-3 and TRBJ1-1, with no clear D. V lost 7 bases and J lost 4, with 16 bases in between. Germline assignment: CDR1 MNHEY and CDR2 SVGEGT. The CDR3 has 14 amino acids. CDR3 loop: CASNDPGRVTEAFF. The DNA of the CDR3 is TGTGCCAGCAACGACCCCGGAAGGGTCACTGAAGCTTTCTTT.